This TCR beta chain was recorded in a study of T cell repertoires in cytomegalovirus infection (dated by TCRdb to between 2018 and 2021). About the investigation overall: Recently identified HLA-C-restricted CMV epitopes, whose presentation resists viral immunomodulation, were targeted by peptide stimulations together with well-studied HLA-B-restricted epitopes. Donor HLA type was relevant to the analysis, because carriage of CMV infection together with the matching HLA type was indicated by public TCR beta signatures. On the study overall, not on this receptor specifically: Cumulative frequency of public TCR beta family members discriminated carriers of CMV infection plus the relevant HLA type in this cohort and an independent approximately 400-donor cohort. The ex vivo response was dominated by HLA-C-restricted CMV-specific TCR beta clonotypes, which also provided the single most frequent clonotype in two of eight donors.

This clonotype came up a few times. It lacks a known antigen. No base qualities exist here, and no much larger clone lies one base off it. The treatment or condition tag for this specimen amounts to: in vitro stimulation with specific CMV peptide epitopes to enrich CMV-specific T cells. Between the V and J ends, shortened by 3 bases and 0 bases respectively, the junction contains 14 bases. From cysteine to phenylalanine, the CDR3 is 16 amino acids long. Here the CDR3 DNA is all that survives: 48 bases in frame from base 1. CDR1 MGHRA and CDR2 YSYEKL are derived from the germline V gene. The sample was run on an Illumina HiSeq 1500. TCRdb trimmed public reads at Q25 via fastp, called clones via MiXCR and kept in-frame beta chains. Rows merge per CDR3 protein into single entries with the most common DNA and genes. The sample includes 100,000 to 150,000 distinct CDR3 sequences, with 25% to 35% observed a single time. Jointly, the top ten make up 45% to 65% of the sample.

The material sequenced was CD8+ T cells from cultured PBMCs, taken from culture after CMV antigen stimulation. The chain uses TRBV4-1 and TRBJ1-1; the D gene is perhaps TRBD1, on 6 matching bases. The source is a human donor in good health (CMV status not recorded). Some clones in this sample may be carry-over from other donors' samples. The CDR3 in this case is CASSHASGDMNTEAFF. The DNA sequence is as follows: TGCGCCAGCAGCCATGCTTCAGGGGATATGAACACTGAAGCTTTCTTT.